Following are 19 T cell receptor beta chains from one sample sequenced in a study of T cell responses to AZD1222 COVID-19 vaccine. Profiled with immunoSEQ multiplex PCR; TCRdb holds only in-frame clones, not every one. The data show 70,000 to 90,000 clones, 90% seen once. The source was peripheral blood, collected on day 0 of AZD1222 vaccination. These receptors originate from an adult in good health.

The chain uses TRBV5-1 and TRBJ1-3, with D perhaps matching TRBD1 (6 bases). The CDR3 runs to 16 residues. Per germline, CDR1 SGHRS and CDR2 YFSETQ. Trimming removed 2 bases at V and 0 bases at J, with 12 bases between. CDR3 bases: TGCGCCAGCAGCTTACAGGGAACCTCCTCTGGAAACACCATATATTTT. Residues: CASSLQGTSSGNTIYF.

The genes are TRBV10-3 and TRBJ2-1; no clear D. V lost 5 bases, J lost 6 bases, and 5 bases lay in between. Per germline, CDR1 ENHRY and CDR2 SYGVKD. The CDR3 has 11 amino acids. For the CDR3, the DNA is TGTGCCATCAGTCAGACCAATGAGCAGTTCTTC. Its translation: CAISQTNEQFF.

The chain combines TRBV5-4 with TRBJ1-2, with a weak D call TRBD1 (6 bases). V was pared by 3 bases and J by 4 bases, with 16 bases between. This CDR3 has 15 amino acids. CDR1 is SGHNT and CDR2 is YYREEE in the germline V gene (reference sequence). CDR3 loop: CASSWGAADGYGYTF. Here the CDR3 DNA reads TGTGCCAGCAGCTGGGGGGCCGCCGATGGCTATGGCTACACCTTC.

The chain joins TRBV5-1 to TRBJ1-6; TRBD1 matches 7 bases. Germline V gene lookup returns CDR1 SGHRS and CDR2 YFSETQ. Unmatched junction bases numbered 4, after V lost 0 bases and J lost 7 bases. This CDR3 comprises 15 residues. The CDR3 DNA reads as TGCGCCAGCAGCTTGGGTGGACAGGCAAATTCACCCCTCCACTTT. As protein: CASSLGGQANSPLHF.

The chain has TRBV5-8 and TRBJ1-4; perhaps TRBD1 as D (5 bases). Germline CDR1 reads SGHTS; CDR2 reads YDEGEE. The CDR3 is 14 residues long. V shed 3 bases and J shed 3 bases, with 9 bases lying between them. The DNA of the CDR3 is TGTGCCAGCAGCTCCAGGGTGGCTAATGAAAAACTGTTTTTT. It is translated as CASSSRVANEKLFF.

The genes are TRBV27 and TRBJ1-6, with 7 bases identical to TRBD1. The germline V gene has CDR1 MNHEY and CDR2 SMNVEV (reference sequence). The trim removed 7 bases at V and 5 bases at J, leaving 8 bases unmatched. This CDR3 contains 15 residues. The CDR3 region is CASKAWDRDNSPLHF. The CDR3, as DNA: TGTGCCAGCAAGGCCTGGGACAGAGATAATTCACCCCTCCACTTT.

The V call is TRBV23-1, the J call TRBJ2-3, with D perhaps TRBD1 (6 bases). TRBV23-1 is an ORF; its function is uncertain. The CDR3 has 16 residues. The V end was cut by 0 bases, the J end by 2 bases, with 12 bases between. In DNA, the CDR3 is TGCGCCAGCAGTCAATCGCCCGGACAGTTCACAGATACGCAGTATTTT. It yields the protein CASSQSPGQFTDTQYF.

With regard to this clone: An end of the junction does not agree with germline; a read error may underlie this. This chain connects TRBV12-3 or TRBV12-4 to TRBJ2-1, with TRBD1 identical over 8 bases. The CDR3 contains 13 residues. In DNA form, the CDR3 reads TGTGCCAGCAAAAAGACAGGGGCCTGGGGGACAATCTTC. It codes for CASKKTGAWGTIF.

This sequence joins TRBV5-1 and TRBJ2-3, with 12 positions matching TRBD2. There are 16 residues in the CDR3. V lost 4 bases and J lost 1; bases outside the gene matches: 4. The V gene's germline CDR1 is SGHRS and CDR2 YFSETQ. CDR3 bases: TGCGCCAGCAGCCCACCTAGCGGGGGGGGCACAGATACGCAGTATTTT. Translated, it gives CASSPPSGGGTDTQYF.

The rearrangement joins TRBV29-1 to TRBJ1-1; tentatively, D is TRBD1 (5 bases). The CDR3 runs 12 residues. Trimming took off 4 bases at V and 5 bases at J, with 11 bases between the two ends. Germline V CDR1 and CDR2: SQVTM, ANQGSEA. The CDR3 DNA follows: TGCAGCGTTGGGGCGCAGGGAACTGAAGCTTTCTTT. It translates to CSVGAQGTEAFF.

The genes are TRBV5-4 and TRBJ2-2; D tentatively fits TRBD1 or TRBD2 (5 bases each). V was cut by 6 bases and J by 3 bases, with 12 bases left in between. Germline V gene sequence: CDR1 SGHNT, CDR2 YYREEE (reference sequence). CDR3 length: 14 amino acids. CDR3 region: CASIRDPDTGELFF. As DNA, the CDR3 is TGTGCCAGCATCCGGGACCCGGACACCGGGGAGCTGTTTTTT.

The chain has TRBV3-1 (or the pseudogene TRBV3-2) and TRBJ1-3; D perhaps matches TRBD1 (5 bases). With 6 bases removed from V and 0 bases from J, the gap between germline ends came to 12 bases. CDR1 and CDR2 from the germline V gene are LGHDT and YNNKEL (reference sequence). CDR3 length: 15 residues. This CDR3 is CASSRDFSSGNTIYF. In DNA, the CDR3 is TGTGCCAGCAGTCGGGACTTCAGCTCTGGAAACACCATATATTTT.

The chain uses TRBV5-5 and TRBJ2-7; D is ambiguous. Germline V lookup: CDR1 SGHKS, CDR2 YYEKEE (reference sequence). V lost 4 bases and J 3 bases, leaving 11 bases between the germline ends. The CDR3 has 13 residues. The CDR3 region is CASSIAPDYEQYF. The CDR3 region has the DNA TGTGCCAGCAGCATAGCCCCCGACTACGAGCAGTACTTC.

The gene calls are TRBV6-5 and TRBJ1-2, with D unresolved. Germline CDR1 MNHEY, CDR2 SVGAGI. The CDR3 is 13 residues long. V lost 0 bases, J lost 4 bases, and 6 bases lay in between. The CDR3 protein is CASSYSMSYGYTF. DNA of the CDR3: TGTGCCAGCAGTTACTCGATGAGCTATGGCTACACCTTC.

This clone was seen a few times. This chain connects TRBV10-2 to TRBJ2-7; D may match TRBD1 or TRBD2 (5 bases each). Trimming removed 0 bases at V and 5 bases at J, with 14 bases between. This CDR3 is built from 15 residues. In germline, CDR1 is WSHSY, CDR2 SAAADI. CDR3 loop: CASSESAVRDHEQYF. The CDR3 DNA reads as TGCGCCAGCAGTGAGTCCGCCGTCCGGGACCACGAGCAGTACTTC.

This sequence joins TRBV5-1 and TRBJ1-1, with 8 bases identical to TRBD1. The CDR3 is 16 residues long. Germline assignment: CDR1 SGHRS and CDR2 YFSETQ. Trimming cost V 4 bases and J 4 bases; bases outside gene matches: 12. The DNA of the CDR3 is TGCGCCAGCAGCAGCGGTACCGGGACAGGCGGCACTGAAGCTTTCTTT. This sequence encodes CASSSGTGTGGTEAFF.

This chain's CDR3 is CASSPTRRGPTETQYF. DNA of the CDR3: TGTGCCAGCAGCCCGACCCGGCGGGGGCCCACCGAGACCCAGTACTTC. This sequence joins TRBV7-3 and TRBJ2-5; maybe TRBD2 (7 bases). The CDR3 contains 16 residues. V lost 5 bases, J lost 5 bases, and 21 bases lay in between. CDR1 and CDR2 from the germline V gene are SGHTA and FQGTGA.

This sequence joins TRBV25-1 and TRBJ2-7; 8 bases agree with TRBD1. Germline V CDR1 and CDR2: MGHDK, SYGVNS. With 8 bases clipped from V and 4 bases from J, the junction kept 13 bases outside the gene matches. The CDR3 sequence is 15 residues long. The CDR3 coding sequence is TGTGCCAGCGTCCCGGGGACAGGAAAAGGGTACGAGCAGTACTTC. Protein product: CASVPGTGKGYEQYF.

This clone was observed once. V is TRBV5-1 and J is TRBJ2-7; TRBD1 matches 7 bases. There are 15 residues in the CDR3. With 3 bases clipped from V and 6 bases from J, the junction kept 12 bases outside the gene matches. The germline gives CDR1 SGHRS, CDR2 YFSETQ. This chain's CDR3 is CASSYRTGRDIEQYF. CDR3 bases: TGCGCCAGCAGCTATCGGACAGGACGGGATATCGAGCAGTACTTC.